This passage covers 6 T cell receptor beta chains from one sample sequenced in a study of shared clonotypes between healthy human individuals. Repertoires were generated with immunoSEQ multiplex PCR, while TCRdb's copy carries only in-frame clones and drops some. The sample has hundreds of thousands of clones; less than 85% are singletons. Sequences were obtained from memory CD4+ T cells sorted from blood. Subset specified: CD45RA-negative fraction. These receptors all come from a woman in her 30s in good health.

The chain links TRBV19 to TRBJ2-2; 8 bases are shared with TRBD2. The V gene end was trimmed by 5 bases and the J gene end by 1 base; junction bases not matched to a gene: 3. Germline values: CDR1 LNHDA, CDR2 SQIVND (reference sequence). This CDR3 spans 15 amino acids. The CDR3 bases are TGTGCCAGTAGTCGGCTAGCGGGGAACACCGGGGAGCTGTTTTTT. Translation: CASSRLAGNTGELFF.

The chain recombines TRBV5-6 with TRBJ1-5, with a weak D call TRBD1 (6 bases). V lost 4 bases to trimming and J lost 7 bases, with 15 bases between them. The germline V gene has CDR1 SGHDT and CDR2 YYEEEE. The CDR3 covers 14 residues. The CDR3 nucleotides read TGTGCCAGCAGCCTCGGACAGTGGGCCCAGCCCCAGCATTTT. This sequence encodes CASSLGQWAQPQHF.

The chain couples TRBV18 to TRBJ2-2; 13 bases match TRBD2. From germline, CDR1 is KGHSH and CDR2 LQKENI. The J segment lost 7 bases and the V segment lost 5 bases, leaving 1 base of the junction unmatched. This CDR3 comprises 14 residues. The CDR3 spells CASSGLAGVGELFF. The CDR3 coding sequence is TGTGCCAGCTCAGGACTAGCGGGAGTCGGGGAGCTGTTTTTT.

This CDR3 reads CASSSRQGFQETQYF. The CDR3 region has the DNA TGTGCCAGCAGTTCCCGACAGGGGTTTCAAGAGACCCAGTACTTC. The chain links TRBV28 to TRBJ2-5; 8 bases match TRBD1. The CDR3 sequence is 15 residues long. J gave up 2 bases and V 4 bases, and 6 bases lay outside the gene matches. The germline gives CDR1 MDHEN, CDR2 SYDVKM.

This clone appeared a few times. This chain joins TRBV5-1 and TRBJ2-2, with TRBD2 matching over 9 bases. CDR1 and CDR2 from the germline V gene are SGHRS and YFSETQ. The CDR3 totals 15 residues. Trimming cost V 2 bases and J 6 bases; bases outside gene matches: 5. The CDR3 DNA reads TGCGCCAGCAGCTTCTCGCGGGAGGGAGCCGGGGAGCTGTTTTTT. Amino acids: CASSFSREGAGELFF.

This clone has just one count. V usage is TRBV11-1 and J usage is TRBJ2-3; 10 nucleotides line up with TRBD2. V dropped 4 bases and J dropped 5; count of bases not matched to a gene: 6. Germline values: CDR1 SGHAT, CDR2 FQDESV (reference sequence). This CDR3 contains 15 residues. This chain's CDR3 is CASSSWTSGQDTQYF. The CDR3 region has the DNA TGTGCCAGCAGCTCTTGGACTAGCGGACAAGATACGCAGTATTTT.